Below, one T cell receptor beta chain is given with its context. The source of the sample is a study of T cell changes during pregnancy in multiple sclerosis. Some clones are missing from TCRdb's copy, which holds only in-frame ones; the method was immunoSEQ multiplex PCR. The sample lists just over 30,000 clones, roughly 86% occurring once. The junction had 2 bases not matched to a gene; V was cut back by 4 bases and J by 4 bases. This CDR3 is 15 amino acids long. Germline-derived CDR1 and CDR2 are LNHDA and SQIVND (reference sequence). The starting material was CD8+ T cells from peripheral blood mononuclear cells, obtained in the first trimester of pregnancy. The V and J genes are TRBV19 and TRBJ2-7; TRBD2 matches 15 bases. The TCR originated in a female donor with multiple sclerosis, enrolled in a pregnancy study. The CDR3 sequence is CASSTGLAGGYEQYF. The CDR3 DNA reads TGTGCCAGTAGTACGGGACTAGCGGGAGGATACGAGCAGTACTTC.